The 21 T cell receptor beta chains below come from one sample, sequenced in a study of T cells expressing NK-cell markers. From the 5' RACE reads, TCRdb lists one entry per CDR3 protein and no DNA. The sample totals roughly 110,000 distinct CDR3 sequences. The sequenced sample was blood T cells: a sorted CD56 or NKG2C T cell subset, CD4+ or CD8+ T cells, or bulk PBMC T cells (not recorded which). These receptors were taken from a woman between 18 and 75 years old in good health.

The rearrangement joins TRBV12-3 or TRBV12-4 to TRBJ2-3; the TRBD1 assignment by TCRdb is unverifiable without DNA. The CDR3 is made up of 14 amino acids. The CDR3 here is CASITGFSTDTQYF.

The genes are TRBV5-1 and TRBJ2-1; lacking DNA, the TRBD2 call made by TCRdb goes unchecked. Germline assignment: CDR1 SGHRS and CDR2 YFSETQ. This CDR3 has 16 amino acids. The chain's CDR3 is CASSLPLAGSYNEQFF.

The genes are TRBV7-2 and TRBJ2-1; TCRdb reports TRBD2, a call that lacks DNA to check it against. CDR3 length: 15 amino acids. Germline lookup yields CDR1 SGHTA and CDR2 FQGNSA. This CDR3 is CASSLGLAGYNEQFF.

This chain joins TRBV6-5 and TRBJ1-4. The V gene's germline CDR1 is MNHEY and CDR2 SVGAGI. This CDR3 is built from 11 residues. The CDR3 is CASRLGEKLFF.

The chain recombines TRBV4-3 with TRBJ2-1. The CDR3 loop spans 17 amino acids. The germline V gene encodes CDR1 LGHNA and CDR2 YSLEER. CDR3 region: CASSQGVSGRPYNEQFF.

J is TRBJ2-5 and V is TRBV29-1; lacking DNA, the TRBD1 call made by TCRdb goes unchecked. Germline-derived CDR1 and CDR2 are SQVTM and ANQGSEA. The CDR3 covers 14 residues. CDR3: CSVEAGKGQETQYF.

This chain uses TRBV7-8 with TRBJ2-1. The CDR3 is 12 amino acids. The germline gives CDR1 SGHVS, CDR2 FQNEAQ. CDR3 region: CASSNPSLVQFF.

The chain's CDR3 is CASSSFGTGVTGYTF. V and J are TRBV6-5 and TRBJ1-2; TCRdb indicates TRBD1, and absent DNA this call remains unverified. The CDR3 extends over 15 amino acids. The germline V gene encodes CDR1 MNHEY and CDR2 SVGAGI.

The chain couples TRBV7-8 to TRBJ2-7. The CDR3 has 14 residues. Germline-derived CDR1 and CDR2 are SGHVS and FQNEAQ. CDR3 sequence: CASSLGVVTYEQYF. Together with reference TRBV7-8 and TRBJ2-7, the CDR3 gives the full variable domain: GAGVSQSPRYKVAKRGQDVALRCDPISGHVSLFWYQQALGQGPEFLTYFQNEAQLDKSGLPSDRFFAERPEGSVSTLKIQRTQQEDSAVYLCASSLGVVTYEQYFGPGTRLTVT.

V usage is TRBV27 and J usage is TRBJ2-7; there is no DNA to check the TCRdb D call of TRBD1. The CDR3 is 14 residues long. Germline V gene lookup returns CDR1 MNHEY and CDR2 SMNVEV (reference sequence). The CDR3 reads CASSTGTGMYEQYF.

J is TRBJ1-2 and V is TRBV4-3; TCRdb's D call, TRBD1, is unchecked because there is no DNA. The CDR3 consists of 14 residues. Germline CDR1 and CDR2: LGHNA and YSLEER. CDR3 amino acids: CASTPSPADTRYTF.

This rearrangement joins TRBV27 to TRBJ1-1. Germline V CDR1 and CDR2: MNHEY, SMNVEV (reference sequence). This CDR3 spans 15 amino acids. CDR3 sequence reads: CASSLSRTGNTEAFF.

The V gene is TRBV12-3 or TRBV12-4, the J gene TRBJ2-1. The CDR3 spans 12 residues. Here the CDR3 reads CASTSWGDEQFF.

The V and J genes are TRBV9 and TRBJ1-1; TCRdb proposes TRBD1, but this gene call is untestable without DNA. The CDR3 totals 15 residues. Germline V gene data show CDR1 as SGDLS and CDR2 as YYNGEE. The CDR3 loop reads CASSPPGQPNTEAFF.

The chain employs TRBV24-1 and TRBJ2-1; TCRdb's D call of TRBD2 is untestable without DNA. This CDR3 region has 19 residues. Germline V CDR1 and CDR2: KGHDR, SFDVKD. The CDR3 here is CATSDPRDYGGSSYNEQFF.

The CDR3 spells CASSLGTGSEAFF. The rearrangement joins TRBV12-3 or TRBV12-4 to TRBJ1-1; TCRdb reports TRBD1, a call that lacks DNA to check it against. The CDR3 runs to 13 residues.

The chain employs TRBV9 and TRBJ2-1; absent DNA, TCRdb's TRBD2 call cannot be checked. This CDR3 is 18 amino acids long. In germline, CDR1 is SGDLS, CDR2 YYNGEE. The CDR3 protein is CASSVATASGGPGNEQFF.

The V call is TRBV5-1, the J call TRBJ2-7. This CDR3 contains 15 residues. CDR1 and CDR2 from the germline V gene are SGHRS and YFSETQ. The CDR3 reads CASSIWRADSYEQYF. Using reference TRBV5-1 and TRBJ2-7 for the parts outside the CDR3, the full variable domain is KAGVTQTPRYLIKTRGQQVTLSCSPISGHRSVSWYQQTPGQGLQFLFEYFSETQRNKGNFPGRFSGRQFSNSRSEMNVSTLELGDSALYLCASSIWRADSYEQYFGPGTRLTVT.

V and J are TRBV12-3 or TRBV12-4 and TRBJ2-5; TCRdb lists TRBD1, though no DNA is available to test this call. This CDR3 is built from 15 residues. CDR3 protein: CASSLASGGGETQYF.

The chain couples TRBV7-9 to TRBJ2-4; TCRdb names TRBD1, which stays unverified in the absence of DNA. The CDR3 runs to 14 residues. Germline CDR1 and CDR2: SEHNR and FQNEAQ (reference sequence). The CDR3: CASSLGGPGNIQYF.

CDR3 region: CASSQETTGPYNEQFF. The chain joins TRBV4-3 to TRBJ2-1. Looked up from germline, CDR1 is LGHNA and CDR2 is YSLEER. The CDR3 contains 16 residues.